The 26 T cell receptor beta chains in this list originate from one sample, sequenced in a study of spatial heterogeneity in lung cancer. MiXCR, run by TCRdb on the 5' RACE reads, gives a single entry per CDR3 protein. Among over 35,000 distinct CDR3 sequences, roughly 10% were seen once, and the ten largest hold 15% to 20%. Time point: blood at routine non-recurrence follow-up after resection. Source: PBMCs, taken at follow-up. The source of these receptors is a female donor with early-stage non-small cell lung cancer.

This clonotype was counted only a few times. This rearrangement joins TRBV20-1 to TRBJ1-2; the D is unclear. Trimming cost V 1 base and J 1 base, with 7 bases left between them. This CDR3 has 13 amino acids. CDR1 is DFQATT and CDR2 is SNEGSKA in the germline V gene (reference sequence). CDR3 amino acids: CSARAGFNYGYTF. The CDR3 DNA follows: TGCAGTGCTAGAGCGGGCTTTAACTATGGCTACACCTTC.

Many counts were recorded for this clonotype. The rearrangement joins TRBV15 to TRBJ2-1, with D uncertain. The length of the CDR3 is 12 residues. Germline loops: CDR1 LNHNV, CDR2 YYDKDF (reference sequence). V lost 5 bases, J lost 9 bases, and 11 bases lay in between. The CDR3 reads CATSPRGGEQFF. The CDR3 DNA reads as TGTGCCACCAGCCCCCGAGGTGGTGAGCAGTTCTTC.

The V call is TRBV4-1, the J call TRBJ2-5, with D uncertain. Between the trimmed V and J ends, which lost 0 bases and 3 bases, there was a span of 5 bases. Germline V gene sequence: CDR1 MGHRA, CDR2 YSYEKL. This CDR3 contains 13 residues. CDR3 sequence (DNA): TGCGCCAGCAGCCAAGATGGAGAAGAGACCCAGTACTTC. Its translation: CASSQDGEETQYF.

This clonotype was observed many times. The CDR3 DNA follows: TGCAGTGCTAGAGATGGCAGGAGGACGGGCACCGGGGAGCTGTTTTTT. This codes for CSARDGRRTGTGELFF. The chain joins TRBV20-1 to TRBJ2-2; D is possibly TRBD2 (5 bases). The germline V and J ends were trimmed by 0 bases and 4 bases, with 15 bases remaining between them. The CDR3 is 16 amino acids. The germline CDR1 and CDR2 sequences are DFQATT and SNEGSKA (reference sequence).

This clonotype appeared many times. The chain has TRBV7-2 and TRBJ1-2; D is perhaps TRBD1 (5 bases). In germline, CDR1 is SGHTA, CDR2 FQGNSA. Trimming removed 2 bases at V and 4 bases at J, with 11 bases between. This CDR3 has 14 residues. The CDR3 region has the DNA TGTGCCAGCAGCTTATATTTGGGGCCCTATGGCTACACCTTC. This gives the protein CASSLYLGPYGYTF.

This clonotype has a count of ten or more. The DNA for the CDR3 is TGTGCCAGCAGCGTAGCTGTAAGCGGCGCCGGCACCGGGGAGCTGTTTTTT. Encoded protein: CASSVAVSGAGTGELFF. The V gene is TRBV9, the J gene TRBJ2-2, with a weak D call TRBD2 (5 bases). The CDR3 spans 17 residues. V was trimmed by 0 bases and J by 4 bases, leaving 16 bases between them. Germline lookup yields CDR1 SGDLS and CDR2 YYNGEE.

This rearrangement joins TRBV7-8 to TRBJ2-2, with D perhaps matching TRBD2 (6 bases). CDR1 is SGHVS and CDR2 is FQNEAQ in the germline V gene. With 3 bases removed from V and 7 bases from J, the gap between germline ends came to 15 bases. This CDR3 region has 15 residues. The CDR3 DNA reads as TGTGCCAGCAGCTTCCCGGCGGGGAATAACGGGGAGCTGTTTTTT. It translates to CASSFPAGNNGELFF. The full variable domain, in which reference TRBV7-8 and TRBJ2-2 provide the parts outside the CDR3, is GAGVSQSPRYKVAKRGQDVALRCDPISGHVSLFWYQQALGQGPEFLTYFQNEAQLDKSGLPSDRFFAERPEGSVSTLKIQRTQQEDSAVYLCASSFPAGNNGELFFGEGSRLTVL.

This clonotype showed up just a few times. This sequence joins TRBV5-6 and TRBJ2-1; D unclear. Germline loops: CDR1 SGHDT, CDR2 YYEEEE. Between the trimmed V and J ends, which lost 2 bases and 0 bases, there was a span of 9 bases. This CDR3 spans 15 amino acids. CDR3 coding DNA: TGTGCCAGCAGCTTTCACCTATTCTCCTACAATGAGCAGTTCTTC. It encodes CASSFHLFSYNEQFF. The complete variable domain, with remaining parts taken from reference TRBV5-6 and TRBJ2-1, reads DAGVTQSPTHLIKTRGQQVTLRCSPKSGHDTVSWYQQALGQGPQFIFQYYEEEERQRGNFPDRFSGHQFPNYSSELNVNALLLGDSALYLCASSFHLFSYNEQFFGPGTRLTVL.

This chain connects TRBV5-4 to TRBJ2-6, with D perhaps TRBD2 (6 bases). The CDR3 consists of 16 residues. V gave up 0 bases and J gave up 0 bases, with 7 bases separating them. Germline CDR1 reads SGHNT; CDR2 reads YYREEE (reference sequence). DNA of the CDR3: TGTGCCAGCAGCTTGGAGGGACTCTCTGGGGCCAACGTCCTGACTTTC. It yields the protein CASSLEGLSGANVLTF.

This clonotype has at least ten counts. J is TRBJ2-7 and V is TRBV20-1, with D hard to call. Germline V CDR1 and CDR2: DFQATT, SNEGSKA (reference sequence). CDR3 length: 13 amino acids. V shed 5 bases and J shed 2 bases, with 13 bases lying between them. CDR3: CSAVWTAPYEQYF. CDR3 coding DNA: TGCAGTGCTGTCTGGACCGCCCCCTACGAGCAGTACTTC.

This clonotype has ten or more counts. The chain uses TRBV4-1 and TRBJ2-3; D is undetermined. There are 15 residues in the CDR3. V was trimmed by 1 base and J by 6 bases, leaving 14 bases between them. Per the germline V gene, CDR1 is MGHRA and CDR2 is YSYEKL. For the CDR3, the DNA is TGCGCCAGCAGCCAAGTCGGAGCGTCGGCGGATACGCAGTATTTT. Its protein product is CASSQVGASADTQYF.

This clonotype was counted many times. The gene calls are TRBV11-2 and TRBJ1-6, with D tentatively TRBD1 (5 bases). This CDR3 region has 16 residues. CDR1 and CDR2 (germline): SGHAT, FQNNGV. Trimming stripped 4 bases from V and 7 bases from J, with 17 bases between. CDR3 sequence: CASSSGRPETNSPLHF. The CDR3 DNA follows: TGTGCCAGCAGCTCGGGACGCCCGGAAACCAATTCACCCCTCCACTTT. The full variable domain, with the rest looked up from reference TRBV11-2 and TRBJ1-6, is EAGVAQSPRYKIIEKRQSVAFWCNPISGHATLYWYQQILGQGPKLLIQFQNNGVVDDSQLPKDRFSAERLKGVDSTLKIQPAKLEDSAVYLCASSSGRPETNSPLHFGNGTRLTVT.

The table lists this clonotype with a few counts. V gene TRBV7-3 combines with J gene TRBJ2-1; TRBD1 agrees at 8 bases. Germline V gene lookup returns CDR1 SGHTA and CDR2 FQGTGA. V lost 1 base and J lost 3; bases outside the gene matches: 2. This CDR3 comprises 15 residues. CDR3 amino acids: CASSLMGQDYNEQFF. CDR3 nucleotides: TGTGCCAGCAGCTTAATGGGACAGGACTACAATGAGCAGTTCTTC.

This clonotype was seen at least ten times. The chain is built from TRBV19 and TRBJ2-5; 9 positions agree with TRBD1. The ends lost 7 bases at V and 5 bases at J; junction bases unmatched: 8. The CDR3 spans 14 residues. Germline V CDR1 and CDR2: LNHDA, SQIVND (reference sequence). The CDR3 coding sequence is TGTGCCAGTAAGGCCGGGACAGGGACCGAGACCCAGTACTTC. This encodes CASKAGTGTETQYF.

The chain couples TRBV29-1 to TRBJ1-2; D is perhaps TRBD1 (5 bases). Germline-derived CDR1 and CDR2 are SQVTM and ANQGSEA. This CDR3 spans 13 amino acids. V was cut by 6 bases and J by 7 bases, with 18 bases left in between. The CDR3 DNA sequence: TGCAGCGTGGGGCTTTTAGGAGGTAGTGGCTACACCTTC. Amino acid sequence: CSVGLLGGSGYTF.

The rearrangement joins TRBV20-1 to TRBJ1-5, with a tentative D call TRBD1 (5 bases). Per germline, CDR1 DFQATT and CDR2 SNEGSKA (reference sequence). The CDR3 sequence is 16 residues long. V shed 2 bases and J shed 6 bases, with 20 bases lying between them. CDR3 in DNA: TGCAGTGCTAGAAGGGGTTTAGGGGACGCGGGTCAGCCCCAGCATTTT. Amino acids: CSARRGLGDAGQPQHF.

In regard to this clonotype: Being one base from a much bigger clone, this may be a read error. The chain recombines TRBV3-1 with TRBJ2-2; D possibly corresponds to TRBD2 (6 bases). In germline, CDR1 is LGHDT, CDR2 YNNKEL (reference sequence). The CDR3 loop spans 14 amino acids. Here the CDR3 reads CASSTLGGSGDLFF. In DNA, the CDR3 is TGTGCCAGCAGCACGCTTGGGGGGTCCGGGGACCTGTTTTTT. Complete variable domain (other parts from reference TRBV3-1 and TRBJ2-2): DTAVSQTPKYLVTQMGNDKSIKCEQNLGHDTMYWYKQDSKKFLKIMFSYNNKELIINETVPNRFSPKSPDKAHLNLHINSLELGDSAVYFCASSTLGGSGDLFFGEGSRLTVL.

This clonotype was recorded at least ten times. The V call is TRBV5-4, the J call TRBJ2-6; D assignment may be TRBD1 or TRBD2 (6 bases each). From germline, CDR1 is SGHNT and CDR2 YYREEE (reference sequence). The CDR3 is 16 amino acids. V was pared by 4 bases and J by 1 base, with 12 bases between. The CDR3 DNA reads TGTGCCAGCAGCGGGGGGCCACAATCTGGGGCCAACGTCCTGACTTTC. It is translated as CASSGGPQSGANVLTF.

The chain joins TRBV20-1 to TRBJ1-6, with D perhaps TRBD1 (5 bases). In germline, CDR1 is DFQATT, CDR2 SNEGSKA (reference sequence). CDR3 length equals 17 residues. Trimming shortened V by 0 bases and J by 2 bases, and 14 bases separated the two germline ends. CDR3 amino acids: CSARDLEDTTYNSPLHF. CDR3 nucleotide sequence: TGCAGTGCTAGAGATTTGGAGGACACCACCTATAATTCACCCCTCCACTTT.

This clonotype appeared many times. The chain employs TRBV3-1 and TRBJ2-3, with TRBD2 matching over 10 bases. The CDR3 totals 16 residues. V was pared by 1 base and J by 1 base, with 2 bases of the junction left unmatched. Germline V gene lookup returns CDR1 LGHDT and CDR2 YNNKEL (reference sequence). The chain's CDR3 is CASSQVLAGGTDTQYF. Written as DNA, the CDR3 is TGTGCCAGCAGCCAAGTTCTAGCGGGGGGCACAGATACGCAGTATTTT.

Only a few counts were recorded for this clonotype. This chain links TRBV20-1 with TRBJ1-1; D call uncertain. Trimming left V 6 bases short and J 1 base short, with 24 bases between. The CDR3 extends over 17 amino acids. Germline CDR1 is DFQATT and CDR2 is SNEGSKA (reference sequence). The CDR3 DNA is TGCAGTGCCAAAGACACTTTACGGACCGGAACGAACACTGAAGCTTTCTTT. Its protein is CSAKDTLRTGTNTEAFF.

The CDR3 bases are TGTGCCAGCAGCTTCAAGACAGTAGCAACTAATGAAAAACTGTTTTTT. Residues: CASSFKTVATNEKLFF. The chain links TRBV7-9 to TRBJ1-4; D perhaps matches TRBD1 (5 bases). CDR1 and CDR2 (germline): SEHNR, FQNEAQ (reference sequence). Deletions cut 3 bases from V and 0 bases from J, with 11 bases between. This CDR3 has 16 residues.

This chain links TRBV29-1 with TRBJ1-2, with D possibly TRBD1 on 5 matching bases. The CDR3 consists of 12 residues. CDR1 SQVTM and CDR2 ANQGSEA come from the germline V gene. V was pared by 5 bases and J by 4 bases, with 11 bases between. CDR3 DNA: TGCAGCGTTATCAAGGGGACCTATGGCTACACCTTC. The encoded protein is CSVIKGTYGYTF.

This clonotype was recorded at least ten times. This chain connects TRBV28 to TRBJ1-1, with D possibly matching TRBD1 (5 bases). The V end lost 2 bases, the J end lost 3 bases, and 13 bases lay between the germline ends. Germline V gives CDR1 MDHEN, CDR2 SYDVKM. This CDR3 spans 15 amino acids. In DNA, the CDR3 is TGTGCCAGCAGTTTACCCCAGTGGGGGGACACTGAAGCTTTCTTT. Its translation is CASSLPQWGDTEAFF.

The V gene is TRBV6-1, the J gene TRBJ2-2; D may be TRBD1 (6 bases). CDR3 length: 15 amino acids. Germline V CDR1 and CDR2: MNHNS, SASEGT. The ends were cut back, 6 bases at V and 0 bases at J, with 11 bases in the middle. CDR3 DNA: TGTGCCAGCAGGCAGGGGACCGCGAACACCGGGGAGCTGTTTTTT. Translation: CASRQGTANTGELFF.

The J gene is TRBJ1-2, the V gene TRBV20-1; D is possibly TRBD1 (5 bases). CDR3 length: 14 residues. Per the germline V gene, CDR1 is DFQATT and CDR2 is SNEGSKA (reference sequence). The ends were cut back, 3 bases at V and 0 bases at J, with 11 bases in the middle. The CDR3 DNA follows: TGCAGTGCTAGGAACAGGCCTTCTAACTATGGCTACACCTTC. Translating gives CSARNRPSNYGYTF.